A selection of T cell receptor beta chains follows, all from one sample in a study of T cell responses to AZD1222 COVID-19 vaccine. Produced via immunoSEQ multiplex PCR; TCRdb's table is partial and in-frame only. The repertoire holds about 160,000 clones, with 90% as singletons. Sequencing used peripheral blood, obtained 28 days after the second AZD1222 dose. These receptors originate from an adult who received the AZD1222 COVID-19 vaccine. CDR3s include the opening cysteine and the closing phenylalanine or tryptophan. A D gene is named only where the DNA matches it firmly. Size values are once, few and many counts, or a class for expanded clones, and some rows have none.

TGTGCCAGCAGGTCGGGACAGGGAAGCTATGGCTACACCTTC,CASRSGQGSYGYTF,TRBV6-5,14,-,TRBD1,TRBJ1-2
TGTGCCAGCAGCTTAGCCGGGACTGTAGAAAAGGAGCAGTACTTC,CASSLAGTVEKEQYF,TRBV7-8,15,-,-,TRBJ2-7
TGTGCCAGCAGTTACGGGGTTCCGGGACTAGCGACTGAGCAGTTCTTC,CASSYGVPGLATEQFF,TRBV6-6,16,-,TRBD2,TRBJ2-1
TGTGCCAGCAGTGGGAGGGGACAGGGAAGCAGGTCCTACAATGAGCAGTTCTTC,CASSGRGQGSRSYNEQFF,TRBV6-1,18,-,TRBD1,TRBJ2-1
TGTGCCAGCAGTGAATTATCAGGGCTGCATGGCTACACCTTC,CASSELSGLHGYTF,TRBV25-1,14,-,-,TRBJ1-2
TGTGCCAGTAGTATAATGGGGGCCGGGGAGCTGTTTTTT,CASSIMGAGELFF,TRBV19,13,-,-,TRBJ2-2
TGTGCCAGCAGTGAGGGTATGGGCAGACCGAACACTGAAGCTTTCTTT,CASSEGMGRPNTEAFF,TRBV2,16,-,-,TRBJ1-1
TGTGCCGGAGGAGGGGTAGGTCCGTACGAGCAGTACTTC,CAGGGVGPYEQYF,TRBV10-3,13,-,-,TRBJ2-7
TGTGCCAGCAGTGAAGGGACAGGACCTTACAATGAGCAGTTCTTC,CASSEGTGPYNEQFF,TRBV25-1,15,-,TRBD1,TRBJ2-1
TGTGCCAGCAGCGGTGGACGGGGGAACTTC,CASSGGRGNF,TRBV2,10,-,-,TRBJ1-2
TGTGCCAGCAGTTACGGTGTCGGAGGAGGAGAGACCCAGTACTTC,CASSYGVGGGETQYF,TRBV6-6,15,once,-,TRBJ2-5
TGTGCCAGTAGTAAGTGGGCGGACGGTGACGAGACCCAGTACTTC,CASSKWADGDETQYF,TRBV19,15,-,-,TRBJ2-5
TGTGCCAGCAGCAGAGATGCTAACTATGGCTACACCTTC,CASSRDANYGYTF,TRBV21-1,13,-,-,TRBJ1-2
TGTGCCAGCAGCTTGGGGGCACTCCCTACCTACGAGCAGTACTTC,CASSLGALPTYEQYF,TRBV5-4,15,few,-,TRBJ2-7
TGTGCCAGCAGCCACCGGGCGGGCACAGATACGCAGTATTTT,CASSHRAGTDTQYF,TRBV3-1/TRBV3-2,14,-,-,TRBJ2-3
TGTGCCTGGGGTGACACCGCGTGGGAGCAGTACTTC,CAWGDTAWEQYF,TRBV30,12,-,-,TRBJ2-7
TGCGCCAGCAGCCAAGGACAGGGGGAGAGCTTGAGGGCCCAGTACTTC,CASSQGQGESLRAQYF,TRBV4-1,16,-,TRBD1,TRBJ2-5
TGTGCCAGCAGCCCGGCTAGCGGGAGGGGAGGTGAGCAGTTCTTC,CASSPASGRGGEQFF,TRBV7-8,15,-,TRBD2,TRBJ2-1
TGTGCCAGCAGCCACCCTATCACAGATACGCAGTATTTT,CASSHPITDTQYF,TRBV5-8,13,-,-,TRBJ2-3
TGTGCCAGCAGTGAACAAGCAGAAAACTATGGCTACACCTTC,CASSEQAENYGYTF,TRBV6-1,14,few,-,TRBJ1-2
TGTGCCAGCAGCCTGACAGACTACGAGCAGTACTTC,CASSLTDYEQYF,TRBV2,12,-,-,TRBJ2-7
TGTGCCAGCAGCCAAGAATTGGGCGGGAGCTCCTACAATGAGCAGTTCTTC,CASSQELGGSSYNEQFF,TRBV14,17,-,TRBD2,TRBJ2-1
TGTGCCAGCCAAAGACAGGGCGGGTCCTATGGCTACACCTTC,CASQRQGGSYGYTF,TRBV19,14,-,TRBD1,TRBJ1-2
TGTGCCAGCATTGAGGGGGCCCATAATGAAAAACTGTTTTTT,CASIEGAHNEKLFF,TRBV2,14,-,TRBD1,TRBJ1-4